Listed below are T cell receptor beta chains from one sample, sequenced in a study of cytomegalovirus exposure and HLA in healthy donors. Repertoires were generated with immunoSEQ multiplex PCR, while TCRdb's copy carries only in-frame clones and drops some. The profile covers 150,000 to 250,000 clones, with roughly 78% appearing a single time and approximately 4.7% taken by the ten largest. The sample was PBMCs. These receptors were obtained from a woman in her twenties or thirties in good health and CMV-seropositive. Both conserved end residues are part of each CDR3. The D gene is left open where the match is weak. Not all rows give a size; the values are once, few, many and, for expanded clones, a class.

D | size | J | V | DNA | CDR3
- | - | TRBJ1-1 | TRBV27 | TGTGCCAGCAGTTTTGGGGGGTTAATGAACACTGAAGCTTTCTTT | CASSFGGLMNTEAFF
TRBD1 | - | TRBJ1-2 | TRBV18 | TGTGCCAGCTCACCCCTTGTAAGAGGGGGCCGTAACTATGGCTACACCTTC | CASSPLVRGGRNYGYTF
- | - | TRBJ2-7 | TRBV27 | TGTGCCAGCAGTTTGGCAGGCCCCACCTACGAGCAGTACTTC | CASSLAGPTYEQYF
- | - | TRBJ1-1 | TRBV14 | TGTGCCAGCAGCCAAGTCGCTAGCGTGAACACTGAAGCTTTCTTT | CASSQVASVNTEAFF
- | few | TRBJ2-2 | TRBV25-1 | TGTGCCAGCAGTGACCTCGGGAAATTGGCCGGGGAGCTGTTTTTT | CASSDLGKLAGELFF
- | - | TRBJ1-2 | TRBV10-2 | TGCGCCAGCAGTGGCAGCTATGGCTACACCTTC | CASSGSYGYTF
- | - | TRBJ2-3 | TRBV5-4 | TGTGCCAGCAGCTTGAACAGGGATGGAGATACGCAGTATTTT | CASSLNRDGDTQYF
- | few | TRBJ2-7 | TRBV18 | TGTGCCAGCTCACCAACCGAGGTGCAAGCCTACGAGCAGTACTTC | CASSPTEVQAYEQYF
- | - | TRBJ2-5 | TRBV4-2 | TGTGCCAGCAGCCTGACCGGCGGGGAGACCCAGTACTTC | CASSLTGGETQYF
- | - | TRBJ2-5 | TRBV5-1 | TGCGCCAGCAGCGAAGGACAGGGAGGGATGGAGACCCAGTACTTC | CASSEGQGGMETQYF
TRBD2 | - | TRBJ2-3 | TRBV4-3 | TGCGCCAGCAGCCAACGACTAGCGGGGAGTACAGATACGCAGTATTTT | CASSQRLAGSTDTQYF
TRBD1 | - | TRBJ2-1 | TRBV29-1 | TGCAGCGTTGATACAGAAATCGGGACAGCAACCTACAATGAGCAGTTCTTC | CSVDTEIGTATYNEQFF
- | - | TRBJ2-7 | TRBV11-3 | TGTGCCAGCAGCTTAGGTGAAGGGGTACGTATCTACGAGCAGTACTTC | CASSLGEGVRIYEQYF
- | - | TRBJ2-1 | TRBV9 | TGTGCCAGCAGCGTAGAAACTAGATGGAATGAGCAGTTCTTC | CASSVETRWNEQFF
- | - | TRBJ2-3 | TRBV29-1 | TGCAGCGTGGCAGGAGTTCGAGGGGATACGCAGTATTTT | CSVAGVRGDTQYF
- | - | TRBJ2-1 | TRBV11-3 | TGTGCCAGCAGCTTAGTCGCAGGGCCCAATGAGCAGTTCTTC | CASSLVAGPNEQFF
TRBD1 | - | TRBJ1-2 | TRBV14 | TGTGCCAGCAGCCTTGGCAGGGGGCGCCTTGGCTACACCTTC | CASSLGRGRLGYTF
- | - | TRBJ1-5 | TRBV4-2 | TGTGCCAGCAGCCAAGAGAGGAGCAATCAGCCCCAGCATTTT | CASSQERSNQPQHF
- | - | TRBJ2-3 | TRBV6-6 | TGTGCCAGCTCGGGACAGCGGCGGGGTACGCAGTATTTT | CASSGQRRGTQYF
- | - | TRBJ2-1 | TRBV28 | TGTGCCAGCAGTTCCCCCCCCAGGGAAATCCACAATGAGCAGTTCTTC | CASSSPPREIHNEQFF
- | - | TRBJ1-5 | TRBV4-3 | TGCGCCAGCAGCCTGTTCCTACAGAGCAATCAGCCCCAGCATTTT | CASSLFLQSNQPQHF
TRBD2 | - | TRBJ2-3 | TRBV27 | TGTGCCAGCAGCTCCCTCCTAGCGGGAGATCAAGATACGCAGTATTTT | CASSSLLAGDQDTQYF
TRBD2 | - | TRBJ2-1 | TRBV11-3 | TGTGCCAGCAGCTTAAGCGGGGTTAACAATGAGCAGTTCTTC | CASSLSGVNNEQFF
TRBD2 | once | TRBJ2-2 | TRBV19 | TGTGCCAGTAGTATCTCCCGGGGGAGGGCCGGGGAGCTGTTTTTT | CASSISRGRAGELFF
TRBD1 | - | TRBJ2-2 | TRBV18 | TGTGCCAGCTCACCATTTTCCGGACAGGGTAACACCGGGGAGCTGTTTTTT | CASSPFSGQGNTGELFF
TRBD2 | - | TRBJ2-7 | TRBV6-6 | TGTGCCAGCCAGTTATGGGCTAGCGGAAACTACGAGCAGTACTTC | CASQLWASGNYEQYF
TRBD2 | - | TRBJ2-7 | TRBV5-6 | TGTGCCAGCAGCTTGGGAGCGGGAGTCGGGTACGAGCAGTACTTC | CASSLGAGVGYEQYF
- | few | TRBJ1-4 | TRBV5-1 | TGCGCCAGCAGCTTGGTATATGCAACTAATGAAAAACTGTTTTTT | CASSLVYATNEKLFF
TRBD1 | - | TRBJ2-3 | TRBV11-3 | TGTGCCAGCAGCTTAGGACATAGGTGGGACAGGCGCACAGATACGCAGTATTTT | CASSLGHRWDRRTDTQYF
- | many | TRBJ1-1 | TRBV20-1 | TGCAGTGCTGTCTGGAACACTGAAGCTTTCTTT | CSAVWNTEAFF
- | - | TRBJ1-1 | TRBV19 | TGTGCCAGCGTATGGGGGCAAGGGAACACTGAAGCTTTCTTT | CASVWGQGNTEAFF
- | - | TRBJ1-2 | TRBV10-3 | TGTGCCATCAGGGGGGGGGCGAAAGGTGTTGGCTACACCTTC | CAIRGGAKGVGYTF
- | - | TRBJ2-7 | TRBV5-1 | TGCGCCAGCGCCGGACACGGCTACGAGCAGTACTTC | CASAGHGYEQYF
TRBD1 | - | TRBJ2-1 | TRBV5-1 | TGCGCCAGCAGCTCGGGACAGGGGAGCTCCTACAATGAGCAGTTCTTC | CASSSGQGSSYNEQFF
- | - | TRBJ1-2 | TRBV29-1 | TGCAGCGCCACCCCGGGAGGGGGGTATGGCTACACCTTC | CSATPGGGYGYTF